This T cell receptor beta chain was sequenced during a study of blood T cell repertoires in COVID-19. Donors in Cohort 3 counted as recovered after two negative PCRs, clearance, or symptom resolution. Authors' processing steps: Estimated nucleated cell counts came from reference gene primer amplification. Some clones are missing from TCRdb's copy, which holds only in-frame ones; the method was immunoSEQ multiplex PCR. V, J and clone size are taken as reported in that table, and D and trimming were inferred from the DNA itself. The data contain hundreds of thousands of clones, 80% to 90% of them singletons. Trimming took off 0 bases at V and 3 bases at J, with 15 bases between the two ends. This CDR3 contains 16 residues. CDR1 is MNHEY and CDR2 is SVGAGI in the germline V gene. This clone was recorded only once.

Sequenced material: PBMCs or T cells enriched from blood (not recorded which). This TCR was recovered from a man younger than 35 who had recovered from COVID-19. The chain is built from TRBV6-5 and TRBJ2-7; tentatively, D is TRBD1 (6 bases). CDR3 residues: CASSYSRAGDYYEQYF. The DNA of the CDR3 is TGTGCCAGCAGTTACTCCCGGGCAGGGGATTACTACGAGCAGTACTTC.